This T cell receptor (beta chain) was recovered during a study of healthy donors' naive CD4 and CD8 T cells. CDR3 length: 14 residues. V lost 10 bases and J lost 2, with 17 bases in between. The germline V gene encodes CDR1 ENHRY and CDR2 SYGVKD. Notes on this clonotype: Antigen unknown.

Starting from around 500 ng of total RNA, TCR libraries were made with linear amplification. TCRdb reanalysed the reads using MiXCR and keeps one entry per CDR3 protein. The sample consists of 150,000 to 200,000 distinct CDR3 sequences, around 74% of them appearing once. Naive T cells were sorted: CD4+CD8-CD45RO-CD45RA+ for CD4+, CD8+CD4-CD45RA+CD27bright for CD8+. Study outcomes and limitations: Bias from naive T cell homeostatic proliferation was not addressed.

The chain joins TRBV10-3 to TRBJ1-1; a possible D gene is TRBD1 (5 bases). The material sequenced was naive CD4+ and CD8+ T cells sorted from blood, pooled from several donors. This clonotype originated in a pool of human donors in good health; the sample pools cells from several healthy donors. CDR3: CASKQGPLNTEAFF. The DNA for the CDR3 is TGTGCCAGCAAGCAGGGCCCGCTAAACACTGAAGCTTTCTTT.